This T cell receptor beta chain was identified during a study of CXCR3-negative and CXCR3-positive naive CD8 T cells. Study observations and caveats: For the naive subsets, surface CD5 was similar, and TCR strength was inferred from TRB CDR3 properties. Memory CD8+ cells showed much lower diversity, while both naive subsets were comparably high.

Germline CDR1 and CDR2: MNHEY and SMNVEV (reference sequence). The CDR3 loop spans 19 amino acids. Using triplicate sorts, approximately 300,000 cells were collected each time from every CD8+ T cell subset. By phenotype, naive CD8+ T cells were CD45RO-CCR7+CD27+CD95-. UMI-labeled TRB cDNA libraries were prepared by 5' RACE. TCRdb re-called the 5' RACE reads and catalogs CDR3 proteins one per entry, DNA excluded. The sample holds approximately 74,000 distinct CDR3 sequences. On this clonotype: Antigen unknown.

This chain connects TRBV27 to TRBJ2-1; TCRdb's D gene call, TRBD2, goes unchecked for lack of DNA. The source is a human donor in good health. Some clones in this sample may be carry-over from other donors' samples. The sample taken for sequencing was naive CXCR3- CD8+ T cells from blood. Subset reported: CD45RO-CCR7+CD27+CD95- naive CD8+ T cells lacking CXCR3 (TNR3-). The CDR3 here is CASSPIPGVAGGLYNEQFF.